This is a list of T cell receptor beta chains from one sample in a study of chemoradiotherapy in HPV16-positive cancers. Clones were read by immunoSEQ multiplex PCR, and TCRdb kept only the in-frame ones, dropping some. This table has about 5,000 clones, roughly 95% appearing once. This specimen consisted of tumor tissue, obtained from a patient who underwent chemoradiotherapy. All receptors derive from a human donor with HPV-associated anogenital cancer. The CDR3 runs from the conserved cysteine through the conserved F or W. D genes are given only for firm matches. Not all rows give a size; the values are once, few, many and, for expanded clones, a class.

CDR3 DNA: TGTGCCAGCAGGACCTTCGGGGGGAGCACAGATACGCAGTATTTT
CDR3 protein: CASRTFGGSTDTQYF
V gene: TRBV5-6
D gene: TRBD2
clone size: -
J gene: TRBJ2-3

CDR3 DNA: TGTGCCAGCGAGGAGGGACTAGAGATCACAGATACGCAGTATTTT
CDR3 protein: CASEEGLEITDTQYF
V gene: TRBV2
D gene: TRBD2
clone size: once
J gene: TRBJ2-3

CDR3 DNA: TGCAGTGCTAGAGAGTCCTATGGCTACACCTTC
CDR3 protein: CSARESYGYTF
V gene: TRBV20-1
D gene: -
clone size: -
J gene: TRBJ1-2

CDR3 DNA: TGTGCCAGCAGTTCCGGGACGGGTTACCTCTACGAGCAGTACTTC
CDR3 protein: CASSSGTGYLYEQYF
V gene: TRBV25-1
D gene: -
clone size: -
J gene: TRBJ2-7

CDR3 DNA: TGTGCCAGCAGCTTAGGAGATAGTATTTTAGGGTATGAAAAACTGTTTTTT
CDR3 protein: CASSLGDSILGYEKLFF
V gene: TRBV11-2
D gene: -
clone size: few
J gene: TRBJ1-4

CDR3 DNA: TGTGCCAGCAGGTTCGCTCTAGCGGGAGGTCGAGAGACCCAGTACTTC
CDR3 protein: CASRFALAGGRETQYF
V gene: TRBV7-3
D gene: TRBD2
clone size: -
J gene: TRBJ2-5

CDR3 DNA: TGTGCCAGCAGCTTGGGCAATGAGCAGTTCTTC
CDR3 protein: CASSLGNEQFF
V gene: TRBV5-6
D gene: -
clone size: -
J gene: TRBJ2-1

CDR3 DNA: TGTGCCAGTAGTGCAGGGGGCACGAGCAATCAGCCCCAGCATTTT
CDR3 protein: CASSAGGTSNQPQHF
V gene: TRBV19
D gene: TRBD1
clone size: -
J gene: TRBJ1-5

CDR3 DNA: TGTGCCAGCAGTTTAGGACCCTACTATGGCTACACCTTC
CDR3 protein: CASSLGPYYGYTF
V gene: TRBV6-5
D gene: -
clone size: -
J gene: TRBJ1-2

CDR3 DNA: TGTGCCAGCGGCGCAGGCGGGGGGTTTGAAGCTTTCTTT
CDR3 protein: CASGAGGGFEAFF
V gene: TRBV6-5
D gene: -
clone size: -
J gene: TRBJ1-1

CDR3 DNA: TGTGCCAGCAGCGGCATGGGGCTTACGGCTTACGAGCAGTACTTC
CDR3 protein: CASSGMGLTAYEQYF
V gene: TRBV5-5
D gene: -
clone size: large
J gene: TRBJ2-7

CDR3 DNA: TGTGCCAGCAGCTTAGCAGGTCCGCAAGAGACCCAGTACTTC
CDR3 protein: CASSLAGPQETQYF
V gene: TRBV7-2
D gene: -
clone size: -
J gene: TRBJ2-5

CDR3 DNA: TGTGCCAGCTCACCGGCCCCTTCTGGGGCCAACGTCCTGACTTTC
CDR3 protein: CASSPAPSGANVLTF
V gene: TRBV18
D gene: -
clone size: -
J gene: TRBJ2-6

CDR3 DNA: TGTGCCAGCAGCGCCCACAGTGCAACTAATGAAAAACTGTTTTTT
CDR3 protein: CASSAHSATNEKLFF
V gene: TRBV7-9
D gene: -
clone size: -
J gene: TRBJ1-4

CDR3 DNA: TGTGCCAGCAGCCCTAGCGGGAACGGGAATGAGCAGTTCTTC
CDR3 protein: CASSPSGNGNEQFF
V gene: TRBV6-1
D gene: TRBD2
clone size: -
J gene: TRBJ2-1

CDR3 DNA: TGTGCCAGCAGTGAATGGTCTAGCACAGATACGCAGTATTTT
CDR3 protein: CASSEWSSTDTQYF
V gene: TRBV6-1
D gene: -
clone size: -
J gene: TRBJ2-3

CDR3 DNA: TGTGCCAGCAGCTCCCGGGGCCTGCTTGATGGCTACACCTTC
CDR3 protein: CASSSRGLLDGYTF
V gene: TRBV9
D gene: -
clone size: -
J gene: TRBJ1-2

CDR3 DNA: TGCAGCGTTGAGATAGCGACCTACGAGCAGTACTTC
CDR3 protein: CSVEIATYEQYF
V gene: TRBV29-1
D gene: -
clone size: -
J gene: TRBJ2-7

CDR3 DNA: TGTGCCAGCAGCGTAGGGGTAACAGGGATCGGTGCCGACAATGAGCAGTTCTTC
CDR3 protein: CASSVGVTGIGADNEQFF
V gene: TRBV9
D gene: -
clone size: -
J gene: TRBJ2-1

CDR3 DNA: TGTGCCAGCAGCGAGGACAGGCTTAGCAATCAGCCCCAGCATTTT
CDR3 protein: CASSEDRLSNQPQHF
V gene: TRBV6-1
D gene: TRBD1
clone size: -
J gene: TRBJ1-5

CDR3 DNA: TGTGCCAGTACGCCGGCCCTGAACCAGCCCCAGCATTTT
CDR3 protein: CASTPALNQPQHF
V gene: TRBV2
D gene: -
clone size: -
J gene: TRBJ1-5

CDR3 DNA: TGTGCCAGCAGCGCGGACAGGATTAATGAAAAACTGTTTTTT
CDR3 protein: CASSADRINEKLFF
V gene: TRBV9
D gene: TRBD1
clone size: -
J gene: TRBJ1-4

CDR3 DNA: TGTGCCAGCAGCGGACCGGGGACTCGGGACCGGGATACGCAGTATTTT
CDR3 protein: CASSGPGTRDRDTQYF
V gene: TRBV28
D gene: -
clone size: -
J gene: TRBJ2-3

CDR3 DNA: TGTGCCAGCAGTCCTACAGGGAGCCAGCCCCAGCATTTT
CDR3 protein: CASSPTGSQPQHF
V gene: TRBV2
D gene: -
clone size: -
J gene: TRBJ1-5

CDR3 DNA: TGTGCCAGCAGTCTTCGGGCGGTCCCCTACGAGCAGTACTTC
CDR3 protein: CASSLRAVPYEQYF
V gene: TRBV28
D gene: -
clone size: -
J gene: TRBJ2-7

CDR3 DNA: TGTGCCAGTAGTGGCACAGGCGCCCTATCGGGCTACACCTTC
CDR3 protein: CASSGTGALSGYTF
V gene: TRBV19
D gene: -
clone size: -
J gene: TRBJ1-2

CDR3 DNA: TGTGCCAGCGGTTACGATGGGACAGCCGACTACGAGCAGTACTTC
CDR3 protein: CASGYDGTADYEQYF
V gene: TRBV2
D gene: TRBD1
clone size: -
J gene: TRBJ2-7

CDR3 DNA: TGTGCCAGCAGCCAAGATCGCTCAGCTAGCGTAGAGACCCAGTACTTC
CDR3 protein: CASSQDRSASVETQYF
V gene: TRBV4-2
D gene: -
clone size: -
J gene: TRBJ2-5

CDR3 DNA: TGCGCCAGCAGCAGGACTAGCGGGAGGATGCATGAGCAGTTCTTC
CDR3 protein: CASSRTSGRMHEQFF
V gene: TRBV5-1
D gene: TRBD2
clone size: -
J gene: TRBJ2-1

CDR3 DNA: TGTGCCAGCAGTATTCTGGGCTACACTGAAGCTTTCTTT
CDR3 protein: CASSILGYTEAFF
V gene: TRBV13
D gene: -
clone size: -
J gene: TRBJ1-1

CDR3 DNA: TGTGCCAGCAGCATCCTTCGGGACCGCAACTATGGCTACACCTTC
CDR3 protein: CASSILRDRNYGYTF
V gene: TRBV11-2
D gene: -
clone size: -
J gene: TRBJ1-2

CDR3 DNA: TGTGCCAGCAGTTTAAATCAGGGGATCTATGGCTACACCTTC
CDR3 protein: CASSLNQGIYGYTF
V gene: TRBV28
D gene: -
clone size: -
J gene: TRBJ1-2

CDR3 DNA: TGCAGCGTTGATGGCGGGGGCACAGATACGCAGTATTTT
CDR3 protein: CSVDGGGTDTQYF
V gene: TRBV29-1
D gene: -
clone size: -
J gene: TRBJ2-3

CDR3 DNA: TGTGCCAGCTCCTCCGAGGTCGGACACGAGCAGTTCTTC
CDR3 protein: CASSSEVGHEQFF
V gene: TRBV28
D gene: -
clone size: -
J gene: TRBJ2-1

CDR3 DNA: TGTGCCAGCTCACCACCATTGATACGCTCTGGAAACACCATATATTTT
CDR3 protein: CASSPPLIRSGNTIYF
V gene: TRBV18
D gene: -
clone size: -
J gene: TRBJ1-3

CDR3 DNA: TGTGCCAGCAGCTTAGATAGGGTAAGCGCTAGTGACGAGCAGTACTTC
CDR3 protein: CASSLDRVSASDEQYF
V gene: TRBV7-2
D gene: -
clone size: -
J gene: TRBJ2-7

CDR3 DNA: TGTGCCAGCAGTTACTCGGGACAGACGAACACTGAAGCTTTCTTT
CDR3 protein: CASSYSGQTNTEAFF
V gene: TRBV6-5
D gene: TRBD1
clone size: once
J gene: TRBJ1-1

CDR3 DNA: TGTGCCAGCAGGGACCCGAACACTGAAGCTTTCTTT
CDR3 protein: CASRDPNTEAFF
V gene: TRBV7-2
D gene: -
clone size: -
J gene: TRBJ1-1

CDR3 DNA: TGTGCCATCAGAAAAGACCAGAACACTGAAGCTTTCTTT
CDR3 protein: CAIRKDQNTEAFF
V gene: TRBV10-3
D gene: -
clone size: -
J gene: TRBJ1-1

CDR3 DNA: TGTGCCAGCAGCTTAGGTGGGACCGCGTCCCCCAATGAGCAGTTCTTC
CDR3 protein: CASSLGGTASPNEQFF
V gene: TRBV7-2
D gene: -
clone size: -
J gene: TRBJ2-1

CDR3 DNA: TGTGCCAGCAGCCCGAGCGGACGGACTAGCGGGAGGAACAATGAGCAGTTCTTC
CDR3 protein: CASSPSGRTSGRNNEQFF
V gene: TRBV11-1
D gene: TRBD2
clone size: once
J gene: TRBJ2-1

CDR3 DNA: TGTGCCATCAGTGAGCCGGACAGGCGGGCCGAAGCTTTCTTT
CDR3 protein: CAISEPDRRAEAFF
V gene: TRBV10-3
D gene: TRBD1
clone size: -
J gene: TRBJ1-1

CDR3 DNA: TGCGCCAGCAGCTTGTCGTCTGGGCCAGATACGCAGTATTTT
CDR3 protein: CASSLSSGPDTQYF
V gene: TRBV5-1
D gene: -
clone size: -
J gene: TRBJ2-3

CDR3 DNA: TGTGCCAGCATGGGTGATCTGTATGGCTACACCTTC
CDR3 protein: CASMGDLYGYTF
V gene: TRBV6-1
D gene: -
clone size: -
J gene: TRBJ1-2

CDR3 DNA: TGCAGCACTTCACACGGAGGACACACTGAAGCTTTCTTT
CDR3 protein: CSTSHGGHTEAFF
V gene: TRBV29-1
D gene: -
clone size: -
J gene: TRBJ1-1

CDR3 DNA: TGTGCCAGCAGCGTACGAGGGGGGTCCCCAGATACGCAGTATTTT
CDR3 protein: CASSVRGGSPDTQYF
V gene: TRBV9
D gene: -
clone size: -
J gene: TRBJ2-3

CDR3 DNA: TGTGCCAGCAGCCTAGAGTCCAATGAGCAGTTCTTC
CDR3 protein: CASSLESNEQFF
V gene: TRBV7-9
D gene: -
clone size: once
J gene: TRBJ2-1

CDR3 DNA: TGTGCCAGCAGGGGGGGGATGAACACTGAAGCTTTCTTT
CDR3 protein: CASRGGMNTEAFF
V gene: TRBV6-1
D gene: -
clone size: -
J gene: TRBJ1-1

CDR3 DNA: TGTGCCAGTAGTAGCGGGAGAGTCTACGAGCAGTACTTC
CDR3 protein: CASSSGRVYEQYF
V gene: TRBV19
D gene: TRBD2
clone size: -
J gene: TRBJ2-7

CDR3 DNA: TGTGCCAGCAGTTATGAGGGGACTAGAATTGCCGGGGAGCTGTTTTTT
CDR3 protein: CASSYEGTRIAGELFF
V gene: TRBV6-6
D gene: TRBD2
clone size: -
J gene: TRBJ2-2

CDR3 DNA: TGTGCCAGCAGCTTAGTGGGACAGGGGGCGCGGGAAACTGAAGCTTTCTTT
CDR3 protein: CASSLVGQGARETEAFF
V gene: TRBV11-2
D gene: TRBD1
clone size: -
J gene: TRBJ1-1

CDR3 DNA: TGTGCCAGTACCCCAACAGGGGCGAACACTGAAGCTTTCTTT
CDR3 protein: CASTPTGANTEAFF
V gene: TRBV19
D gene: TRBD1
clone size: -
J gene: TRBJ1-1

CDR3 DNA: TGTGCCAGCAGTGTTCTAGCGGGAGGGTCCGGGGAGCTGTTTTTT
CDR3 protein: CASSVLAGGSGELFF
V gene: TRBV2
D gene: TRBD2
clone size: -
J gene: TRBJ2-2

CDR3 DNA: TGCAGTGCTAGCACGAGCACTGAAGCTTTCTTT
CDR3 protein: CSASTSTEAFF
V gene: TRBV20-1
D gene: -
clone size: -
J gene: TRBJ1-1

CDR3 DNA: TGTGCCAGTAGTATAAGCTCTGCGGGGGAGCAGTACTTC
CDR3 protein: CASSISSAGEQYF
V gene: TRBV19
D gene: -
clone size: -
J gene: TRBJ2-7